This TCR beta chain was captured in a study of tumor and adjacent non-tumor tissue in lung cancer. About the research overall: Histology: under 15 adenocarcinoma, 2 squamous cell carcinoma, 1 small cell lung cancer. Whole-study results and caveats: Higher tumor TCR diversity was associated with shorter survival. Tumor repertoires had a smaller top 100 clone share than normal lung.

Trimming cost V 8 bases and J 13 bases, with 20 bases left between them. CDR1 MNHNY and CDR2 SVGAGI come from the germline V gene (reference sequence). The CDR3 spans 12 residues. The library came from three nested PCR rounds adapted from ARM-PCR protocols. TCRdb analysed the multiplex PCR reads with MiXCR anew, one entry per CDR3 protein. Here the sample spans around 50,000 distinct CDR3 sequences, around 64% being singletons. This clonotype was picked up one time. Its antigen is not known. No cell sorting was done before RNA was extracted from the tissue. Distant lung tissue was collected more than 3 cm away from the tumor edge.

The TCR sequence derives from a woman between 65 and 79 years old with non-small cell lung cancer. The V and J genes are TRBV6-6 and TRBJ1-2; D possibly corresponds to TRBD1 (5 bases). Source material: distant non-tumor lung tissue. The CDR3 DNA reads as TGTGCCAGCGAGGGGAGTGGAACTGTCTGCACCTTC. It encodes CASEGSGTVCTF.